This passage covers 23 T cell receptor beta chains from one sample sequenced in a study of control samples from healthy donors and cancer patients. Here immunoSEQ multiplex PCR was the method, and the copy in TCRdb shows in-frame clones only, minus some. The table shows 95,000 to 110,000 clones, with about 89% occurring only once. Sequenced: PBMCs. Receptors were obtained from a man aged 55 to 70 with lung cancer.

The chain's CDR3 is CASSNDRGETQYF. CDR3 sequence (DNA): TGTGCCAGTAGTAACGACAGGGGAGAGACCCAGTACTTC. The chain joins TRBV19 to TRBJ2-5; 8 bases align to TRBD1. V lost 4 bases, J lost 4 bases, and 2 bases stayed unmatched. The length of the CDR3 is 13 residues. CDR1 is LNHDA and CDR2 is SQIVND in the germline V gene (reference sequence). The full variable domain, rest sourced from reference TRBV19 and TRBJ2-5, is DGGITQSPKYLFRKEGQNVTLSCEQNLNHDAMYWYRQDPGQGLRLIYYSQIVNDFQKGDIAEGYSVSREKKESFPLTVTSAQKNPTAFYLCASSNDRGETQYFGPGTRLLVL.

This chain connects TRBV6-5 to TRBJ1-4; no clear D gene. Trimming stripped 0 bases from V and 0 bases from J, with 8 bases between. The CDR3 is made up of 16 amino acids. Per the germline V gene, CDR1 is MNHEY and CDR2 is SVGAGI. DNA of the CDR3: TGTGCCAGCAGTTACTCCAGTGTGACAACTAATGAAAAACTGTTTTTT. It encodes CASSYSSVTTNEKLFF.

V usage is TRBV14 and J usage is TRBJ1-1, with 8 nucleotides matching TRBD1. The V segment lost 4 bases and the J segment 1 base; nucleotides outside the gene matches: 2. The CDR3 extends over 14 amino acids. Germline values: CDR1 SGHDN, CDR2 FVKESK. The CDR3 spells CASSRQGRNTEAFF. In nucleotides, the CDR3 is TGTGCCAGCAGCCGACAGGGGCGGAACACTGAAGCTTTCTTT.

The CDR3 DNA follows: TGCGCCAGCAGCCAAGATAAAGGGGGCAATCAGCCCCAGCATTTT. It is translated as CASSQDKGGNQPQHF. This sequence joins TRBV4-1 and TRBJ1-5; D perhaps matches TRBD1 (5 bases). Trimming shortened V by 0 bases and J by 2 bases, and 8 bases separated the two germline ends. The length of the CDR3 is 15 residues. Germline lookup yields CDR1 MGHRA and CDR2 YSYEKL.

The rearrangement joins TRBV7-9 to TRBJ1-2, with 7 bases identical to TRBD1. This CDR3 spans 13 amino acids. The germline CDR1 and CDR2 sequences are SEHNR and FQNEAQ (reference sequence). V lost 5 bases, J lost 7 bases, and 7 bases stayed unmatched. The DNA for the CDR3 is TGTGCCAGCAGCCCACGGGACAGCGGTGGCTACACCTTC. This gives the protein CASSPRDSGGYTF.

The chain is built from TRBV5-1 and TRBJ1-1; maybe TRBD1 (5 bases). Trimming removed 4 bases from V and 6 bases from J, with 16 bases in between. The germline V gene encodes CDR1 SGHRS and CDR2 YFSETQ. The length of the CDR3 is 14 residues. In DNA, the CDR3 is TGCGCCAGCAGCGGATGGGGGGTGGAAGCTGAAGCTTTCTTT. It specifies CASSGWGVEAEAFF.

The chain recombines TRBV10-3 with TRBJ2-2; D gene unclear. Germline CDR1 is ENHRY and CDR2 is SYGVKD. There are 14 residues in the CDR3. V was pared by 4 bases and J by 6 bases, with 12 bases between. CDR3 residues: CAISGLPSSGELFF. DNA for the CDR3: TGTGCCATCAGTGGCCTCCCTAGTTCCGGGGAGCTGTTTTTT.

The chain is built from TRBV10-3 and TRBJ1-5; 8 positions agree with TRBD1. V dropped 3 bases and J dropped 7; count of bases not matched to a gene: 5. Germline V gene sequence: CDR1 ENHRY, CDR2 SYGVKD. This CDR3 is built from 14 residues. CDR3: CAISDQGAGQPQHF. The CDR3 DNA reads TGTGCCATCAGTGACCAGGGGGCAGGCCAGCCCCAGCATTTT.

V usage is TRBV11-3 and J usage is TRBJ2-7; D is unresolved. The CDR3 spans 12 residues. The ends were cut back, 1 base at V and 5 bases at J, with 6 bases in the middle. Per the germline V gene, CDR1 is SGHNT and CDR2 is YENEEA. The CDR3 loop is CASSLGSHEQYF. In nucleotides, the CDR3 is TGTGCCAGCAGCTTAGGAAGCCACGAGCAGTACTTC.

V and J are TRBV14 and TRBJ2-2; tentative D call: TRBD1 (5 bases). This CDR3 spans 17 amino acids. Trimming shortened V by 0 bases and J by 3 bases, and 14 bases separated the two germline ends. Germline-derived CDR1 and CDR2 are SGHDN and FVKESK. CDR3 sequence (DNA): TGTGCCAGCAGCCAAGATTCAATGGCAGGGTACACCGGGGAGCTGTTTTTT. Its protein product is CASSQDSMAGYTGELFF.

This clone was observed once. This chain uses TRBV5-5 with TRBJ1-2; maybe TRBD1 (6 bases). Deletions cut 3 bases from V and 4 bases from J, with 16 bases between. The CDR3 runs 15 residues. Germline assignment: CDR1 SGHKS and CDR2 YYEKEE (reference sequence). Written as DNA, the CDR3 is TGTGCCAGCAGCTCGGGGACAAAATCAGTCTATGGCTACACCTTC. Translation gives CASSSGTKSVYGYTF.

The gene calls are TRBV7-3 and TRBJ2-1; no clear D gene. Germline loops: CDR1 SGHTA, CDR2 FQGTGA. This CDR3 region has 13 residues. V dropped 1 base and J dropped 12 bases, with 13 bases sitting between them. The CDR3 loop is CASSLRYGDGQFF. The CDR3 bases are TGTGCCAGCAGCTTAAGATATGGGGATGGGCAGTTCTTC.

The V and J genes are TRBV10-3 and TRBJ2-7; 7 nucleotides match TRBD1. The CDR3 runs to 13 residues. Per the germline V gene, CDR1 is ENHRY and CDR2 is SYGVKD. Trimming cost V 11 bases and J 2 bases; bases outside gene matches: 9. CDR3 residues: CAVGTESTYEQYF. The CDR3 DNA sequence: TGTGCCGTCGGGACAGAGTCCACCTACGAGCAGTACTTC.

J is TRBJ2-1 and V is TRBV18; possibly TRBD2 for D (5 bases). CDR3 length: 15 residues. V lost 3 bases and J lost 5, with 14 bases in between. Germline CDR1 reads KGHSH; CDR2 reads LQKENI. The CDR3 DNA reads as TGTGCCAGCTCACCCCTCCCTAGCCCAAACAATGAGCAGTTCTTC. Translated, it gives CASSPLPSPNNEQFF.

This chain links TRBV3-1 (or the pseudogene TRBV3-2) with TRBJ1-2; the D gene is possibly TRBD1 (5 bases). The V gene's germline CDR1 is LGHDT and CDR2 YNNKEL (reference sequence). The CDR3 extends over 14 amino acids. V was clipped by 3 bases and J by 8 bases, with 16 bases between them. Written as DNA, the CDR3 is TGTGCCAGCAGCCACCTTGAGACAGCAAGGGGCTACACCTTC. Translation gives CASSHLETARGYTF.

The V call is TRBV4-1, the J call TRBJ2-3; the D is unclear. The CDR3 is 12 residues long. Germline V gives CDR1 MGHRA, CDR2 YSYEKL. With 5 bases removed from V and 8 bases from J, the gap between germline ends came to 11 bases. The CDR3 sequence is CASSSPSSTQYF. CDR3 nucleotides: TGCGCCAGCAGCTCTCCCTCCAGTACGCAGTATTTT.

This clone turned up a few times. CDR3 DNA sequence: TGTGCCAGCAGCTTAGATCGATCTTGGGGTAGAGCTTTCTTT. Translated, it gives CASSLDRSWGRAFF. The chain has TRBV11-3 and TRBJ1-1; D gene ambiguous. The CDR3 consists of 14 residues. Trimming removed 0 bases at V and 10 bases at J, with 15 bases between. Germline V gene sequence: CDR1 SGHNT, CDR2 YENEEA. Full variable domain (missing parts from reference TRBV11-3 and TRBJ1-1): EAGVVQSPRYKIIEKKQPVAFWCNPISGHNTLYWYLQNLGQGPELLIRYENEEAVDDSQLPKDRFSAERLKGVDSTLKIQPAELGDSAVYLCASSLDRSWGRAFFGQGTRLTVV.

The rearrangement links TRBV7-9 to TRBJ2-7; 7 bases agree with TRBD1. Looked up from germline, CDR1 is SEHNR and CDR2 is FQNEAQ (reference sequence). Trimming at V came to 5 bases and at J to 4 bases, leaving 11 bases not matched to a gene. The CDR3 sequence is 15 residues long. The CDR3 region is CASSPRGGQGYEQYF. CDR3 nucleotides: TGTGCCAGCAGCCCGAGAGGGGGCCAAGGGTACGAGCAGTACTTC.

The gene calls are TRBV4-1 and TRBJ1-3, with 8 bases aligning to TRBD1. Germline V gene sequence: CDR1 MGHRA, CDR2 YSYEKL. This CDR3 is 19 amino acids long. The junction had 13 bases not matched to a gene; V was cut back by 2 bases and J by 1 base. The CDR3 is CASSQPWGQGASSGNTIYF. The DNA of the CDR3 is TGCGCCAGCAGCCAACCCTGGGGGCAGGGGGCTTCTTCTGGAAACACCATATATTTT.

The chain combines TRBV4-1 with TRBJ1-1; D is possibly TRBD1 (5 bases). This CDR3 region has 15 residues. V lost 5 bases, J lost 1 base, and 14 bases lay in between. Germline loops: CDR1 MGHRA, CDR2 YSYEKL. The CDR3 reads CASSWRRGGNTEAFF. In nucleotides, the CDR3 is TGCGCCAGCAGCTGGCGTCGGGGGGGGAACACTGAAGCTTTCTTT.

The V and J genes are TRBV6-5 and TRBJ2-2; D is undetermined. V lost 2 bases to trimming and J lost 6 bases, with 7 bases between them. CDR3 size: 13 residues. Germline lookup yields CDR1 MNHEY and CDR2 SVGAGI. CDR3 nucleotides: TGTGCCAGCAGTTACGAAATTTCCGGGGAGCTGTTTTTT. Translation: CASSYEISGELFF.

V gene TRBV5-1 combines with J gene TRBJ1-2; 9 bases align to TRBD1. The CDR3 has 17 amino acids. Germline CDR1 is SGHRS and CDR2 is YFSETQ. The V and J ends lost 2 bases and 4 bases, in that order; junction bases with no gene match: 12. In DNA, the CDR3 is TGCGCCAGCAGCTTCGGGGACAGGGAATTCTCGCGCTATGGCTACACCTTC. It translates to CASSFGDREFSRYGYTF.

J is TRBJ1-3 and V is TRBV6-5; D is undetermined. Germline V CDR1 and CDR2: MNHEY, SVGAGI. The CDR3 sequence is 13 residues long. Between the trimmed V and J ends, which lost 4 bases and 3 bases, there was a span of 7 bases. In DNA, the CDR3 is TGTGCCAGCAGTTGGGAGGGTGGAAACACCATATATTTT. As protein: CASSWEGGNTIYF.